A single sample is the source of the 30 T cell receptor beta chains below, sequenced in a study of vaccination and CD4 T cells after COVID-19. With the Oncomine TCR Beta short-read assay, DNA from cultured CD4+ T cells was sequenced. TCRdb processed the PCR reads anew with MiXCR; each CDR3 protein has one entry. This table holds roughly 16,000 distinct CDR3 sequences, about 28% found once. This sample's treatment: approximately 11-day PBMC culture with coronavirus spike peptide pools or control peptides (ViraFEST assay). Their antigen targets remain unknown. What was sequenced was cultured CD4+ T cells from blood. These receptors were collected from a human donor with COVID-19.

This clonotype was detected only a few times. The rearrangement uses TRBV7-2 and TRBJ1-2, with 7 positions matching TRBD1. After removal of 6 bases from V and 4 bases from J, the junction contained 14 bases not matched to a gene. The CDR3 totals 16 residues. CDR1 and CDR2 (germline): SGHTA, FQGNSA. This CDR3 reads CASSRTAGGRGYGYTF. CDR3 in DNA: TGTGCCAGCAGTCGTACCGCAGGGGGGCGCGGCTATGGCTACACCTTC.

This clonotype was recorded a few times. The chain uses TRBV15 and TRBJ2-5, with a tentative D call TRBD2 (6 bases). The CDR3 is 15 amino acids. Germline V gives CDR1 LNHNV, CDR2 YYDKDF (reference sequence). Trimming shortened V by 0 bases and J by 4 bases, and 12 bases separated the two germline ends. In DNA form, the CDR3 reads TGTGCCACCAGCAGAGATGGAGGGCAGGGAGAGACCCAGTACTTC. Translated, it gives CATSRDGGQGETQYF.

This clonotype has only a few counts. The rearrangement links TRBV25-1 to TRBJ2-7; D call uncertain. V was clipped by 4 bases and J by 3 bases, with 4 bases between them. Germline lookup yields CDR1 MGHDK and CDR2 SYGVNS. CDR3 length: 11 amino acids. CDR3 loop: CASSVLYEQYF. The CDR3 DNA is TGTGCCAGCAGTGTACTCTACGAGCAGTACTTC.

This clonotype was found a few times. The chain couples TRBV7-2 to TRBJ1-3, with D possibly being TRBD1 (6 bases). CDR1 SGHTA and CDR2 FQGNSA come from the germline V gene. Between the trimmed V and J ends, which lost 5 bases and 0 bases, there was a span of 8 bases. The CDR3 covers 14 residues. The CDR3 DNA is TGTGCCAGCAGCGGGGGGGCCTCTGGAAACACCATATATTTT. Amino acids: CASSGGASGNTIYF.

The J gene is TRBJ1-1, the V gene TRBV28; 8 bases fit TRBD1. This CDR3 has 14 residues. Unmatched junction bases numbered 4, after V lost 6 bases and J lost 1 base. CDR1 and CDR2 (germline): MDHEN, SYDVKM. CDR3: CASRIGTGNTEAFF. For the CDR3, the DNA is TGTGCCAGCAGAATCGGGACAGGGAACACTGAAGCTTTCTTT.

This clonotype was detected only a few times. This chain uses TRBV21-1 with TRBJ1-6; TRBD1, as called in the table, went unchecked against the DNA. TRBV21-1 is shown as a pseudogene. The length of the CDR3 is 15 residues. The CDR3 nucleotides read TGTGCCAGCAGCATGAAAGGACAGGGATACTCACCCCTCCACTTT. Amino acid sequence: CASSMKGQGYSPLHF.

This clonotype was recorded a few times. This chain connects TRBV25-1 to TRBJ2-2, with 10 bases aligning to TRBD1. CDR3 length: 15 residues. The germline gives CDR1 MGHDK, CDR2 SYGVNS. V lost 6 bases, J lost 6 bases, and 7 bases stayed unmatched. The CDR3 sequence: CASREDRGISGELFF. CDR3 sequence (DNA): TGTGCCAGCAGGGAGGACAGGGGGATTTCCGGGGAGCTGTTTTTT.

The chain couples TRBV5-4 to TRBJ2-2, with 7 bases matching TRBD1. V shed 5 bases, J shed 7 bases, and the junction held 8 bases outside the gene matches. CDR1 SGHNT and CDR2 YYREEE come from the germline V gene (reference sequence). The CDR3 loop spans 14 amino acids. The CDR3 DNA reads as TGTGCCAGCAGGACAGGGACGAAGGACGGGGAGCTGTTTTTT. Its translation is CASRTGTKDGELFF. Based on the CDR3 plus reference TRBV5-4 and TRBJ2-2, the full variable domain is ETGVTQSPTHLIKTRGQQVTLRCSSQSGHNTVSWYQQALGQGPQFIFQYYREEENGRGNFPPRFSGLQFPNYSSELNVNALELDDSALYLCASRTGTKDGELFFGEGSRLTVL.

This clonotype was detected a few times. The gene calls are TRBV20-1 and TRBJ2-7; TRBD1 agrees at 8 bases. The CDR3 runs to 14 residues. Germline assignment: CDR1 DFQATT and CDR2 SNEGSKA (reference sequence). Here the CDR3 reads CSATKTGGLLEQYF. For the CDR3, the DNA is TGCAGCGCCACCAAAACAGGGGGGCTATTGGAGCAGTACTTC.

The chain is built from TRBV20-1 and TRBJ1-5, with TRBD1 matching over 7 bases. Germline-derived CDR1 and CDR2 are DFQATT and SNEGSKA (reference sequence). The CDR3 loop spans 15 amino acids. V gave up 5 bases and J gave up 0 bases; unmatched junction bases: 7. The CDR3 nucleotides read TGCAGTGCTCCGGGACAGCTCAATAGCAATCAGCCCCAGCATTTT. Amino acid sequence: CSAPGQLNSNQPQHF.

The rearrangement uses TRBV20-1 and TRBJ1-5, with 11 positions matching TRBD1. Germline V lookup: CDR1 DFQATT, CDR2 SNEGSKA (reference sequence). Losses at the gene ends were 1 base for V and 6 bases for J; bases not matched to a gene: 2. The CDR3 has 14 amino acids. This CDR3 is CSARAGTGGQPQHF. Here the CDR3 DNA reads TGCAGTGCTAGAGCTGGGACAGGGGGTCAGCCCCAGCATTTT.

The genes are TRBV27 and TRBJ2-1, with 8 bases fitting TRBD2. V dropped 5 bases and J dropped 3; count of bases not matched to a gene: 3. The germline V gene has CDR1 MNHEY and CDR2 SMNVEV (reference sequence). CDR3 length equals 14 residues. The CDR3 region is CASSLAGFYNEQFF. The DNA for the CDR3 is TGTGCCAGCAGTCTAGCGGGCTTCTACAATGAGCAGTTCTTC.

This clonotype turned up a few times. The V call is TRBV19, the J call TRBJ2-7; D not resolved. The germline gives CDR1 LNHDA, CDR2 SQIVND (reference sequence). This CDR3 is 12 amino acids long. The V and J ends lost 4 bases and 0 bases respectively, with 4 bases between them. This CDR3 is CASSTGSYEQYF. The CDR3 bases are TGTGCCAGTAGTACCGGCTCCTACGAGCAGTACTTC.

This clonotype was seen more than once but under ten times. V gene TRBV25-1 combines with J gene TRBJ1-6; no definite D call. Germline CDR1 is MGHDK and CDR2 is SYGVNS. This CDR3 is 15 amino acids long. The ends were cut back, 1 base at V and 7 bases at J, with 11 bases in the middle. The CDR3, as DNA: TGTGCCAGCAGTGAATGGGCGGGTAACAATTCACCCCTCCACTTT. This sequence encodes CASSEWAGNNSPLHF.

This clonotype has more than one count but fewer than ten. V usage is TRBV30 and J usage is TRBJ1-1; no clear D. V was trimmed by 4 bases and J by 4 bases, leaving 22 bases between them. Per germline, CDR1 GTSNPN and CDR2 SVGIG (reference sequence). The CDR3 consists of 16 residues. The CDR3 sequence: CAWTLLGGLITTEAFF. CDR3 DNA: TGTGCCTGGACCCTGTTGGGAGGGTTGATTACCACTGAAGCTTTCTTT. Filled out from reference TRBV30 and TRBJ1-1, the complete variable domain reads SQTIHQWPATLVQPVGSPLSLECTVEGTSNPNLYWYRQAAGRGLQLLFYSVGIGQISSEVPQNLSASRPQDRQFILSSKKLLLSDSGFYLCAWTLLGGLITTEAFFGQGTRLTVV.

By proportion, this clonotype is medium-sized (0.01 to 0.1%). The chain recombines TRBV7-8 with TRBJ1-3; the match to TRBD1 covers 8 bases. V shed 5 bases and J 3 bases; nucleotides not matched to a gene: 6. There are 15 residues in the CDR3. Germline V gene data show CDR1 as SGHVS and CDR2 as FQNEAQ. The CDR3 here is CASSLTQGVGNTIYF. The CDR3 DNA reads as TGTGCCAGCAGCCTGACACAGGGGGTTGGAAACACCATATATTTT.

There are a few counts of this clonotype. The gene calls are TRBV20-1 and TRBJ2-7, with a possible D match to TRBD1 (7 bases). Germline loops: CDR1 DFQATT, CDR2 SNEGSKA (reference sequence). V gave up 5 bases and J gave up 1 base, with 15 bases separating them. This CDR3 is built from 14 residues. The CDR3: CSADTQGGSYEQYF. For the CDR3, the DNA is TGCAGTGCTGACACTCAGGGGGGTTCCTACGAGCAGTACTTC.

This clonotype has just a few counts. V usage is TRBV7-8 and J usage is TRBJ2-7; perhaps TRBD1 as D (5 bases). The V and J ends lost 1 base and 5 bases respectively, with 12 bases between them. Germline loops: CDR1 SGHVS, CDR2 FQNEAQ. The CDR3 covers 14 residues. In DNA, the CDR3 is TGTGCCAGCAGCTTAGACAGGCCGACCGACGAGCAGTACTTC. This gives the protein CASSLDRPTDEQYF.

This clonotype counts as medium-sized. The rearrangement links TRBV6-1 to TRBJ1-5; no firm D call. CDR3 size: 14 residues. Germline V CDR1 and CDR2: MNHNS, SASEGT. V shed 5 bases and J shed 3 bases, with 11 bases lying between them. CDR3 DNA: TGTGCCAGCAGTCAGGAGGGTTACAATCAGCCCCAGCATTTT. It specifies CASSQEGYNQPQHF.

CDR3 in DNA: TGCAGTGCTAGAGGTCAACGGGGGGATACGCAGTATTTT. Amino acids: CSARGQRGDTQYF. The genes are TRBV20-1 and TRBJ2-3; a weak D match, TRBD2 (6 bases). V lost 1 base to trimming and J lost 6 bases, with 11 bases between them. The CDR3 has 13 residues. CDR1 and CDR2 (germline): DFQATT, SNEGSKA (reference sequence).

This clonotype was seen a handful of times. This rearrangement joins TRBV6-5 to TRBJ2-7; D is tentatively TRBD1 or TRBD2 (5 bases each). This CDR3 region has 12 residues. Trimming removed 1 base at V and 6 bases at J, with 7 bases between. CDR1 is MNHEY and CDR2 is SVGAGI in the germline V gene. The CDR3 sequence: CASSYLRGEQYF. CDR3 DNA: TGTGCCAGCAGTTACTTGAGGGGCGAGCAGTACTTC.

The gene calls are TRBV25-1 and TRBJ2-5; 8 nucleotides align to TRBD2. V lost 2 bases, J lost 5 bases, and 10 bases stayed unmatched. From germline, CDR1 is MGHDK and CDR2 SYGVNS. The CDR3 has 16 residues. In DNA, the CDR3 is TGTGCCAGCAGTGAACCGGGGACTAGATCCGGGGAGACCCAGTACTTC. Amino acids: CASSEPGTRSGETQYF.

This sequence joins TRBV7-8 and TRBJ1-3; no reliable D call. V lost 3 bases to trimming and J lost 4 bases, with 7 bases between them. Germline V lookup: CDR1 SGHVS, CDR2 FQNEAQ. This CDR3 is 13 amino acids long. CDR3 loop: CASSLSTGNTIYF. As DNA, the CDR3 is TGTGCCAGCAGCTTGTCGACCGGAAACACCATATATTTT.

V usage is TRBV20-1 and J usage is TRBJ2-5, with 10 bases fitting TRBD2. Germline lookup yields CDR1 DFQATT and CDR2 SNEGSKA (reference sequence). Trimming removed 6 bases from V and 7 bases from J; junction bases left unmatched: 11. This CDR3 has 14 residues. CDR3 nucleotide sequence: TGCAGTGCGCCGAGCGGGGGGGGGATTGGGACCCAGTACTTC. Protein: CSAPSGGGIGTQYF.

In regard to this clonotype: One end of the junction varies from germline; a read error may be responsible. V gene TRBV24-1 combines with J gene TRBJ2-3; 10 positions agree with TRBD1. This CDR3 is 15 amino acids long. Germline CDR1 and CDR2: KGHDR and SFDVKD. This CDR3 reads CATSDRGTGVDTRYF. CDR3 bases: TGTGCCACCAGTGATCGAGGGACAGGGGTTGATACGCGGTATTTT.

This sequence joins TRBV4-3 and TRBJ1-6; D is unclear. Germline CDR1 reads LGHNA; CDR2 reads YSLEER. This CDR3 comprises 15 residues. Trimming took off 4 bases at V and 3 bases at J, with 10 bases between the two ends. The CDR3: CASSPIPGYNSPLHF. CDR3 in DNA: TGCGCCAGCAGCCCCATCCCGGGCTATAATTCACCCCTCCACTTT.

The chain joins TRBV7-2 to TRBJ2-7; possible D gene TRBD1, 5 bases. This CDR3 spans 15 amino acids. V lost 1 base to trimming and J lost 2 bases, with 12 bases between them. CDR1 and CDR2 from the germline V gene are SGHTA and FQGNSA. The CDR3 DNA follows: TGTGCCAGCAGCTTAGAGGCAGGGTGGGCCTACGAGCAGTACTTC. Translating it yields CASSLEAGWAYEQYF. Variable domain in full (rest from reference TRBV7-2 and TRBJ2-7): GAGVSQSPSNKVTEKGKDVELRCDPISGHTALYWYRQSLGQGLEFLIYFQGNSAPDKSGLPSDRFSAERTGGSVSTLTIQRTQQEDSAVYLCASSLEAGWAYEQYFGPGTRLTVT.

This clonotype was counted only a few times. This sequence joins TRBV12-3 or TRBV12-4 and TRBJ1-5, with 9 bases that match TRBD1. V lost 6 bases to trimming and J lost 7 bases; unmatched junction nucleotides: 13. CDR3 length equals 16 residues. The CDR3 DNA reads as TGTGCCAGCAGCCAGGGACAGGGAGGCATAGGGCAGCCCCAGCATTTT. Translated: CASSQGQGGIGQPQHF.

The chain recombines TRBV7-3 with TRBJ1-3; D is undetermined. There are 16 residues in the CDR3. CDR1 is SGHTA and CDR2 is FQGTGA in the germline V gene. Trimming left V 2 bases short and J 0 bases short, with 11 bases between. CDR3 in DNA: TGTGCCAGCAGCTTAGGAGACGTTAGCTCTGGAAACACCATATATTTT. It translates to CASSLGDVSSGNTIYF.

This clonotype was found once. The chain uses TRBV18 and TRBJ2-3; D remains unclear. This CDR3 comprises 15 residues. Between the trimmed V and J ends, which lost 3 bases and 0 bases, there was a span of 10 bases. CDR1 KGHSH and CDR2 LQKENI come from the germline V gene. The chain's CDR3 is CASSPVTASTDTQYF. The CDR3 region has the DNA TGTGCCAGCTCACCGGTCACGGCTAGCACAGATACGCAGTATTTT.